This T cell receptor beta chain was sequenced during a study of shared clonotypes between healthy human individuals. Study-wide results and limits: Relative to clonotypes present in all four donors, those not shared had lower generation probabilities.

Concerning this clone itself: Its antigen is as yet unknown.

The CDR3 contains 15 residues. Germline CDR1 MDHEN, CDR2 SYDVKM. Trimming cost V 5 bases and J 1 base, with 12 bases left between them. Naive CD8 populations comprised CD45RO-negative cells positively selected for CCR7, excluding terminally differentiated effector memory CD45RA+ cells. The genomic DNA of each subset was split evenly across several immunoSEQ plates. Per the authors' pipeline: Junction-only sequences without quality scores were provided by ImmunoSEQ, so filtering was different. Method: immunoSEQ multiplex PCR; TCRdb's copy keeps in-frame clones and lacks some. V and J calls and clone size come straight from that table; D and trimming were deduced from the DNA. The sample lists about 2.2 million clones; 93% were seen once.

The specimen sequenced was naive CD8+ T cells from PBMCs. This clonotype originated in a man aged 18 to 30 in good health. Some clones in this sample may be carry-over from other donors' samples. The chain uses TRBV28 and TRBJ1-5; maybe TRBD1 (6 bases). CDR3 in DNA: TGTGCCAGCAGTCCCAGGGGTGCGAGCAATCAGCCCCAGCATTTT. The encoded protein is CASSPRGASNQPQHF. Looking up the rest from reference TRBV28 and TRBJ1-5 gives the full variable domain: DVKVTQSSRYLVKRTGEKVFLECVQDMDHENMFWYRQDPGLGLRLIYFSYDVKMKEKGDIPEGYSVSREKKERFSLILESASTNQTSMYLCASSPRGASNQPQHFGDGTRLSIL.